The T cell receptor (beta chain) under discussion was sequenced for a study of vaccination and CD4 T cells after COVID-19. The study's findings and limits: Detection of a median roughly 87% of reactive clones in convalescent patients was confined to the period after vaccination.

The CDR3 is made up of 14 amino acids. Germline V gives CDR1 SNHLY, CDR2 FYNNEI. Sequenced with the Oncomine TCR Beta short-read assay was DNA taken from cultured CD4+ T cells. MiXCR was run by TCRdb on the PCR reads, yielding one entry per CDR3 protein. The sample shows approximately 8,800 distinct CDR3 sequences, 35% to 45% of them seen only once. With regard to this clonotype: Its antigen is still unknown. Mismatch with germline at one junction end may stem from a read error.

Treatment denoted: approximately nine-day PBMC culture with coronavirus spike peptide pools or control peptides (ViraFEST assay). Samples of CD4+ T cells were obtained from the unexposed donor before the COVID-19 pandemic (2011-2018). This sequence was found in a human donor in good health. The specimen was CD4+ T cells from blood, cultured in vitro. V and J are TRBV2 and TRBJ1-1; D possibly corresponds to TRBD1 (6 bases). The DNA of the CDR3 is TGTGTCAGCAGTGACCTCAGGGGAAGAACTGAAGCTTTCTTT. Residues: CVSSDLRGRTEAFF. Looking up the rest from reference TRBV2 and TRBJ1-1 gives the full variable domain: EPEVTQTPSHQVTQMGQEVILRCVPISNHLYFYWYRQILGQKVEFLVSFYNNEISEKSEIFDDQFSVERPDGSNFTLKIRSTKLEDSAMYFCVSSDLRGRTEAFFGQGTRLTVV.